This T cell receptor (beta chain) was recorded in a study of blood T cells in healthy people across ages. Study context: Capture via template switching afforded approximately one barcoded beta molecule per two T cells. The study, taken as a whole, reports: Percentage of naive T cells showed a strong correlation with TCR beta diversity.

Primers used in a second PCR of roughly 6 to 11 cycles were a sample-barcoded 5' primer and a J-beta primer mix. TCRdb fed the 5' RACE reads into MiXCR, producing one record per CDR3 protein. The data contain about 1.6 million distinct CDR3 sequences, approximately 32% of them seen just once; the ten biggest clones take up approximately 10%. In each sample, at least 6.5 million PBMCs were isolated. Note on this clonotype: The antigen remains undetermined.

Trimming cost V 0 bases and J 7 bases, with 13 bases left between them. Germline lookup yields CDR1 SGHRS and CDR2 YFSETQ. This CDR3 has 14 residues. Specimen: blood. The chain uses TRBV5-1 and TRBJ1-2; no firm D call. The receptor was isolated from a woman in her 30s in good health. In nucleotides, the CDR3 is TGCGCCAGCAGCTTGGATCCGGAGGGAGGTGGCTACACCTTC. This codes for CASSLDPEGGGYTF.